This T cell receptor beta chain appears in the sequencing data of a study of human T cells and chemical hapten exposure. Specified time point: pre-sensitization, week 0. Treatment indicated: therapeutic diphenylcyclopropenone sensitization with weekly scalp DPC. TCRdb re-derived calls from the RACE reads in MiXCR, one entry per CDR3 protein. The sample records under 400,000 distinct CDR3 sequences, roughly 5.3% being singletons. V lost 2 bases to trimming and J lost 5 bases, with 9 bases between them. This CDR3 has 13 amino acids. Germline loops: CDR1 SNHLY, CDR2 FYNNEI. Sequencing used whole blood, obtained in connection with sensitization to the hapten diphenylcyclopropenone (DPC). The chain carries TRBV2 and TRBJ1-1, with D hard to call. This TCR was recovered from a woman in her fifties or sixties with alopecia areata. Some clones in this sample may be carry-over from other donors' samples. The chain's CDR3 is CASSEHRETEAFF. For the CDR3, the DNA is TGTGCCAGCAGTGAACATCGGGAAACTGAAGCTTTCTTT.